The 5 T cell receptor beta chains below were found in one sample sequenced in a study of blood T cell repertoires in COVID-19. Profiled with immunoSEQ multiplex PCR; TCRdb holds only in-frame clones, not every one. Of about 10,000 clones in the sample, 80% to 90% were seen once. Sequenced sample: peripheral blood. These receptors were taken from a human donor in a cohort sampled during active COVID-19.

This clone has a single count. The rearrangement joins TRBV19 to TRBJ1-5; no firm D call. CDR1 LNHDA and CDR2 SQIVND come from the germline V gene (reference sequence). V was clipped by 6 bases and J by 4 bases, with 13 bases between them. The CDR3 totals 14 residues. The CDR3 reads CASSPGMLNQPQHF. For the CDR3, the DNA is TGTGCCAGTAGCCCAGGCATGCTAAATCAGCCCCAGCATTTT.

J is TRBJ2-2 and V is TRBV6-6; maybe TRBD1 (6 bases). The CDR3 is 16 residues long. Germline V gene lookup returns CDR1 MNHNY and CDR2 SVGAGI (reference sequence). The ends were cut back, 7 bases at V and 4 bases at J, with 19 bases in the middle. CDR3: CASIPMGQVGTGELFF. Here the CDR3 DNA reads TGTGCCAGCATCCCTATGGGACAAGTAGGCACCGGGGAGCTGTTTTTT.

This chain links TRBV28 with TRBJ2-5; 7 nucleotides match TRBD1. V dropped 5 bases and J dropped 7; count of bases not matched to a gene: 10. CDR1 and CDR2 (germline): MDHEN, SYDVKM. The CDR3 length is 14 residues. The CDR3 DNA reads TGTGCCAGCAGTCTTACGACAGGGCTAAGGACCCAGTACTTC. The encoded protein is CASSLTTGLRTQYF.

This chain joins TRBV7-9 and TRBJ2-7; 8 bases line up with TRBD2. The CDR3 totals 14 residues. Per the germline V gene, CDR1 is SEHNR and CDR2 is FQNEAQ (reference sequence). V dropped 3 bases and J dropped 2; count of bases not matched to a gene: 3. The CDR3 protein is CASSFERETYEQYF. The CDR3 DNA follows: TGTGCCAGCAGCTTTGAGCGGGAGACCTACGAGCAGTACTTC. The whole variable domain, filled in from reference TRBV7-9 and TRBJ2-7, reads DTGVSQNPRHKITKRGQNVTFRCDPISEHNRLYWYRQTLGQGPEFLTYFQNEAQLEKSRLLSDRFSAERPKGSFSTLEIQRTEQGDSAMYLCASSFERETYEQYFGPGTRLTVT.

This chain connects TRBV7-9 to TRBJ2-3, with TRBD2 as a possible D gene (6 bases). The CDR3 runs to 13 residues. Germline V CDR1 and CDR2: SEHNR, FQNEAQ (reference sequence). Trimming left V 2 bases short and J 6 bases short, with 9 bases between. The CDR3 DNA reads TGTGCCAGCAGCTTACCGGGGGAGGATACGCAGTATTTT. Protein product: CASSLPGEDTQYF. Variable domain in full (rest from reference TRBV7-9 and TRBJ2-3): DTGVSQNPRHKITKRGQNVTFRCDPISEHNRLYWYRQTLGQGPEFLTYFQNEAQLEKSRLLSDRFSAERPKGSFSTLEIQRTEQGDSAMYLCASSLPGEDTQYFGPGTRLTVL.